These T cell receptor beta chains were read from a single sample in a study of T cell clonotyping in hematopoietic cell transplantation. Using immunoSEQ multiplex PCR, the repertoire was profiled, and TCRdb retains in-frame clones only, with some absent. The table has 10,000 to 15,000 clones, 80% to 95% seen once; the top ten hold 0.95% to 1.5%. The material sequenced was peripheral blood mononuclear cells. The receptors come from a man aged 30 to 45 in good health. Some clones in this sample may be carry-over from other donors' samples. Each CDR3 is given with its conserved first and last residue. The D gene is left open where the match is weak. Clone size is not always given. Where it is, it says once, few, many or a class for expanded clones.

j_call: TRBJ2-6
v_call: TRBV30
clone_size: -
d_call: -
cdr3_nt: TGTGCCTGGAGTGTACAAGGGGGCTCTGGGGCCAACGTCCTGACTTTC
cdr3_aa: CAWSVQGGSGANVLTF

j_call: TRBJ1-2
v_call: TRBV10-3
clone_size: -
d_call: TRBD1
cdr3_nt: TGTGCCATCAGTGAGGGGACAGCTTACTATGGCTACACCTTC
cdr3_aa: CAISEGTAYYGYTF

j_call: TRBJ2-5
v_call: TRBV11-2
clone_size: -
d_call: -
cdr3_nt: TGTGCCAGCAGCGTCTCCCCGGGGTACCAAGAGACCCAGTACTTC
cdr3_aa: CASSVSPGYQETQYF

j_call: TRBJ2-7
v_call: TRBV7-2
clone_size: -
d_call: TRBD1
cdr3_nt: TGTGCCAGCAGCTTAGCGGGGACAGGGGTCTACGAGCAGTACTTC
cdr3_aa: CASSLAGTGVYEQYF

j_call: TRBJ2-7
v_call: TRBV30
clone_size: -
d_call: -
cdr3_nt: TGTGCCTTCAGTATATACGAGCAGTACTTC
cdr3_aa: CAFSIYEQYF

j_call: TRBJ1-5
v_call: TRBV11-2
clone_size: -
d_call: TRBD1
cdr3_nt: TGTGCCAGCATTTCATACAGGGGTGGCAATCAGCCCCAGCATTTT
cdr3_aa: CASISYRGGNQPQHF

j_call: TRBJ2-7
v_call: TRBV2
clone_size: -
d_call: TRBD1
cdr3_nt: TGTGCCAGCAGGGGGGGACAGGGGTTGCACGAGCAGTACTTC
cdr3_aa: CASRGGQGLHEQYF

j_call: TRBJ2-3
v_call: TRBV5-1
clone_size: -
d_call: TRBD1
cdr3_nt: TGCGCCAGCAGCGAGGGACAGGGTACAGATACGCAGTATTTT
cdr3_aa: CASSEGQGTDTQYF

j_call: TRBJ1-2
v_call: TRBV28
clone_size: -
d_call: -
cdr3_nt: TGTGCCAGCAGTTCAATTGGCTCCGCAAACTATGGCTACACCTTC
cdr3_aa: CASSSIGSANYGYTF

j_call: TRBJ2-7
v_call: TRBV5-6
clone_size: -
d_call: -
cdr3_nt: TGTGCCAGCAGCTTCGGCAGCGTCTACGAGCAGTACTTC
cdr3_aa: CASSFGSVYEQYF

j_call: TRBJ2-1
v_call: TRBV5-6
clone_size: -
d_call: TRBD1
cdr3_nt: TGTGCCAGCAGTCCGGGACAGGGGCCCCACAATGAGCAGTTCTTC
cdr3_aa: CASSPGQGPHNEQFF

j_call: TRBJ1-2
v_call: TRBV6-5
clone_size: -
d_call: -
cdr3_nt: TGTGCCAGCGGACAAGGGACCCGATATGGCTACACCTTC
cdr3_aa: CASGQGTRYGYTF

j_call: TRBJ2-7
v_call: TRBV29-1
clone_size: -
d_call: -
cdr3_nt: TGCAGCGCCCTTGGAGGGCGTTTCTACGAGCAGTACTTC
cdr3_aa: CSALGGRFYEQYF

j_call: TRBJ2-1
v_call: TRBV7-2
clone_size: -
d_call: -
cdr3_nt: TGTGCCAGCAGCTTAGCCAGGGTTCACTACAATGAGCAGTTCTTC
cdr3_aa: CASSLARVHYNEQFF

j_call: TRBJ1-2
v_call: TRBV5-1
clone_size: -
d_call: -
cdr3_nt: TGCGCCAGCAGCTTGGGCGGGACAAACTATGGCTACACCTTC
cdr3_aa: CASSLGGTNYGYTF

j_call: TRBJ1-3
v_call: TRBV19
clone_size: once
d_call: -
cdr3_nt: TGTGCCAGTAGTACGGACGGCAGCTCTGGAAACACCATATATTTT
cdr3_aa: CASSTDGSSGNTIYF

j_call: TRBJ2-7
v_call: TRBV5-6
clone_size: -
d_call: -
cdr3_nt: TGTGCCAGCAGCTTGTCCTCCTACGAGCAGTACTTC
cdr3_aa: CASSLSSYEQYF

j_call: TRBJ2-2
v_call: TRBV11-3
clone_size: -
d_call: -
cdr3_nt: TGTGCCAGCAGTCTTATGGGGGCGACCACCGGGGAGCTGTTTTTT
cdr3_aa: CASSLMGATTGELFF

j_call: TRBJ2-7
v_call: TRBV21-1
clone_size: once
d_call: -
cdr3_nt: TGTGCCAGCAGCAACGACTCTAGCGGGAGTACCCACGAGCAGTACTTC
cdr3_aa: CASSNDSSGSTHEQYF

j_call: TRBJ1-1
v_call: TRBV5-4
clone_size: -
d_call: -
cdr3_nt: TGTGCCAGCAGCTTGCGGGACACTGAAGCTTTCTTT
cdr3_aa: CASSLRDTEAFF

j_call: TRBJ1-5
v_call: TRBV5-1
clone_size: few
d_call: -
cdr3_nt: TGCGCCAGCAGCACTGGACAGAGAGATCAGCCCCAGCATTTT
cdr3_aa: CASSTGQRDQPQHF

j_call: TRBJ2-1
v_call: TRBV11-3
clone_size: -
d_call: -
cdr3_nt: TGTGCCAGCAGCTACACCGGGGCCGGACGTGAGCAGTTCTTC
cdr3_aa: CASSYTGAGREQFF

j_call: TRBJ1-1
v_call: TRBV5-1
clone_size: -
d_call: -
cdr3_nt: TGCGCCAGCAGCTCCGCCGGGGGGCAGAACACTGAAGCTTTCTTT
cdr3_aa: CASSSAGGQNTEAFF

j_call: TRBJ1-1
v_call: TRBV30
clone_size: -
d_call: -
cdr3_nt: TGTGCCTGGAGTGAGTTGGGTTTCGGGGCGTCGAACACTGAAGCTTTCTTT
cdr3_aa: CAWSELGFGASNTEAFF

j_call: TRBJ2-1
v_call: TRBV5-1
clone_size: -
d_call: TRBD2
cdr3_nt: TGCGCCAGCAGCTTGTCCAGCGGGGTGCACAATGAGCAGTTCTTC
cdr3_aa: CASSLSSGVHNEQFF

j_call: TRBJ2-3
v_call: TRBV6-5
clone_size: once
d_call: TRBD1
cdr3_nt: TGTGCCAGCAAAAGGGGACAGGGGCTTTCAGATACGCAGTATTTT
cdr3_aa: CASKRGQGLSDTQYF

j_call: TRBJ2-7
v_call: TRBV5-1
clone_size: -
d_call: -
cdr3_nt: TGCGCCAGCAGCTCGGGAGGGGAGGGGGCAGAGCAGTACTTC
cdr3_aa: CASSSGGEGAEQYF

j_call: TRBJ1-2
v_call: TRBV30
clone_size: -
d_call: -
cdr3_nt: TGTGCCTGGAGTCTGGCAGGGGAGGCAGTCACCTTC
cdr3_aa: CAWSLAGEAVTF

j_call: TRBJ1-5
v_call: TRBV5-6
clone_size: -
d_call: -
cdr3_nt: TGTGCCAGCAGATATGGAGGGGGGCTCAGTCAGCCCCAGCATTTT
cdr3_aa: CASRYGGGLSQPQHF